These 26 T cell receptor beta chains were sequenced from one sample in a study of blood T cell repertoires in COVID-19. Produced via immunoSEQ multiplex PCR; TCRdb's table is partial and in-frame only. This sample yields about half a million clones, of which roughly nine tenths are seen a single time; 6.5% to 9.5% belongs to the top ten. The sequenced sample was PBMCs or T cells enriched from blood (not recorded which). Receptors originate from a woman in her sixties who had recovered from COVID-19.

The chain combines TRBV19 with TRBJ1-3; D perhaps matches TRBD1 (5 bases). The CDR3 extends over 16 amino acids. Trimming cost V 6 bases and J 0 bases, with 15 bases left between them. The V gene's germline CDR1 is LNHDA and CDR2 SQIVND (reference sequence). CDR3 DNA sequence: TGTGCCAGTAGACAACGGGGGACCCACTCTGGAAACACCATATATTTT. It codes for CASRQRGTHSGNTIYF. Full variable domain (remainder filled in from reference TRBV19 and TRBJ1-3): DGGITQSPKYLFRKEGQNVTLSCEQNLNHDAMYWYRQDPGQGLRLIYYSQIVNDFQKGDIAEGYSVSREKKESFPLTVTSAQKNPTAFYLCASRQRGTHSGNTIYFGEGSWLTVV.

The rearrangement links TRBV6-1 to TRBJ1-5; the D gene is possibly TRBD1 (6 bases). V shed 0 bases and J shed 6 bases, with 9 bases lying between them. CDR1 and CDR2 from the germline V gene are MNHNS and SASEGT. The CDR3 extends over 14 amino acids. CDR3 sequence (DNA): TGTGCCAGCAGTGAAGCCGTACAGGGTCAGCCCCAGCATTTT. Amino acid sequence: CASSEAVQGQPQHF.

This clone was picked up one time. This sequence joins TRBV7-9 and TRBJ1-2; D is possibly TRBD1 (5 bases). Trimming stripped 3 bases from V and 1 base from J, with 9 bases between. Germline CDR1 SEHNR, CDR2 FQNEAQ (reference sequence). CDR3 length: 14 residues. CDR3 region: CASSLGGFNYGYTF. CDR3 coding DNA: TGTGCCAGCAGCTTGGGGGGGTTTAACTATGGCTACACCTTC.

J is TRBJ1-1 and V is TRBV6-2 or TRBV6-3; a weak D match, TRBD1 (6 bases). Per germline, CDR1 MNHEY and CDR2 SVGEGT. The CDR3 is 16 amino acids. The V end was cut by 3 bases, the J end by 1 base, with 15 bases between. This CDR3 is CASSYIRGKENTEAFF. The DNA for the CDR3 is TGTGCCAGCAGTTATATCAGGGGCAAGGAGAACACTGAAGCTTTCTTT.

V is TRBV19 and J is TRBJ1-2; D gene uncertain. The V end was cut by 7 bases, the J end by 0 bases, with 12 bases between. The V gene's germline CDR1 is LNHDA and CDR2 SQIVND (reference sequence). The CDR3 loop spans 14 amino acids. The CDR3 region has the DNA TGTGCCAGTACCTCCGGGGAAGCTAACTATGGCTACACCTTC. Protein sequence: CASTSGEANYGYTF. Together with reference TRBV19 and TRBJ1-2, the CDR3 gives the full variable domain: DGGITQSPKYLFRKEGQNVTLSCEQNLNHDAMYWYRQDPGQGLRLIYYSQIVNDFQKGDIAEGYSVSREKKESFPLTVTSAQKNPTAFYLCASTSGEANYGYTFGSGTRLTVV.

The chain couples TRBV2 to TRBJ1-4; D uncertain. CDR1 is SNHLY, CDR2 FYNNEI, per germline. With 7 bases removed from V and 4 bases from J, the gap between germline ends came to 7 bases. This CDR3 has 12 residues. Here the CDR3 reads CASKRDNEKLFF. Written as DNA, the CDR3 is TGTGCCAGCAAGAGAGATAATGAAAAACTGTTTTTT. Variable domain in full (rest from reference TRBV2 and TRBJ1-4): EPEVTQTPSHQVTQMGQEVILRCVPISNHLYFYWYRQILGQKVEFLVSFYNNEISEKSEIFDDQFSVERPDGSNFTLKIRSTKLEDSAMYFCASKRDNEKLFFGSGTQLSVL.

The V and J genes are TRBV6-5 and TRBJ2-2; 7 bases are shared with TRBD2. The CDR3 length is 15 residues. Unmatched junction bases numbered 5, after V lost 6 bases and J lost 1 base. Germline CDR1 MNHEY, CDR2 SVGAGI. CDR3 sequence: CASRIGTMNTGELFF. In DNA, the CDR3 is TGTGCCAGCAGAATCGGGACTATGAACACCGGGGAGCTGTTTTTT.

This chain links TRBV5-4 with TRBJ2-3; D unclear. Germline V gene lookup returns CDR1 SGHNT and CDR2 YYREEE (reference sequence). The CDR3 is made up of 14 amino acids. V lost 3 bases and J 0 bases, leaving 8 bases between the germline ends. CDR3: CASSSPTSTDTQYF. In DNA, the CDR3 is TGTGCCAGCAGCTCCCCGACTAGCACAGATACGCAGTATTTT.

The rearrangement uses TRBV11-2 and TRBJ2-3; the match to TRBD2 covers 9 bases. CDR1 and CDR2 (germline): SGHAT, FQNNGV. CDR3 length equals 16 residues. The V segment lost 1 base and the J segment 1 base; nucleotides outside the gene matches: 3. The DNA of the CDR3 is TGTGCCAGCAGCTTAGGTATAGCGGGGGGCACAGATACGCAGTATTTT. This gives the protein CASSLGIAGGTDTQYF.

This chain links TRBV6-1 with TRBJ2-7, with D tentatively TRBD2 (7 bases). The CDR3 length is 15 residues. Germline CDR1 MNHNS, CDR2 SASEGT. The V and J ends lost 5 bases and 2 bases respectively, with 16 bases between them. CDR3 region: CASSPLGGPTYEQYV. Here the CDR3 DNA reads TGTGCCAGCAGTCCGCTGGGGGGGCCCACCTACGAGCAGTACGTC.

The chain has TRBV27 and TRBJ2-7; TRBD2 is a possible D gene (6 bases). There are 13 residues in the CDR3. Germline V gene lookup returns CDR1 MNHEY and CDR2 SMNVEV (reference sequence). V dropped 6 bases and J dropped 0 bases, with 9 bases sitting between them. The CDR3 here is CASRRGNSYEQYF. CDR3 nucleotide sequence: TGTGCCAGCAGACGGGGGAACTCCTACGAGCAGTACTTC.

This clone has a handful of counts. The CDR3 loop reads CASSPRDRGHMNTEAFF. The CDR3 nucleotides are TGCGCCAGCAGCCCGAGGGACAGGGGGCACATGAACACTGAAGCTTTCTTT. The chain recombines TRBV5-1 with TRBJ1-1; 12 bases are shared with TRBD1. Germline trimming cut 4 bases from V and 0 bases from J; bases unmatched to any gene: 7. This CDR3 is built from 17 residues. Germline V gene sequence: CDR1 SGHRS, CDR2 YFSETQ.

The chain is built from TRBV28 and TRBJ1-1; no definite D call. The V end was cut by 8 bases, the J end by 1 base, with 8 bases between. This CDR3 region has 12 residues. Germline CDR1 reads MDHEN; CDR2 reads SYDVKM. The CDR3 loop is CASLGWNTEAFF. CDR3 bases: TGTGCCAGCCTAGGATGGAACACTGAAGCTTTCTTT.

The chain uses TRBV15 and TRBJ2-7; D is possibly TRBD1 (6 bases). This CDR3 has 15 amino acids. CDR1 and CDR2 from the germline V gene are LNHNV and YYDKDF (reference sequence). Trimming pared 0 bases from V and 0 bases from J, leaving 9 bases between. This CDR3 is CATSRDQGYSYEQYF. The CDR3 DNA reads as TGTGCCACCAGCAGAGATCAGGGGTACTCCTACGAGCAGTACTTC.

The chain joins TRBV3-1 (or the pseudogene TRBV3-2) to TRBJ2-5; 7 nucleotides match TRBD2. CDR1 and CDR2 from the germline V gene are LGHDT and YNNKEL (reference sequence). The CDR3 extends over 15 amino acids. The V and J ends lost 4 bases and 5 bases, in that order; junction bases with no gene match: 10. The CDR3 here is CASSPEVRGWETQYF. The DNA for the CDR3 is TGTGCCAGCAGCCCCGAGGTGCGGGGGTGGGAGACCCAGTACTTC.

Only one count was recorded for this clone. The rearrangement uses TRBV9 and TRBJ2-7; TRBD2 aligns across 8 bases. Germline V gene sequence: CDR1 SGDLS, CDR2 YYNGEE. V trimming: 0 bases; J trimming: 4 bases; junction bases outside the gene matches: 6. The CDR3 loop spans 15 amino acids. The CDR3 reads CASSVAGGPSYEQYV. CDR3 in DNA: TGTGCCAGCAGCGTAGCGGGGGGGCCCTCATACGAGCAGTACGTC.

The gene calls are TRBV11-2 and TRBJ1-6; D might be TRBD1 (5 bases). Trimming removed 5 bases from V and 10 bases from J, with 15 bases in between. This CDR3 has 14 amino acids. Per germline, CDR1 SGHAT and CDR2 FQNNGV. The CDR3 region is CASSPTQGRSPLHF. For the CDR3, the DNA is TGTGCCAGCAGCCCAACCCAGGGCAGGTCACCCCTCCACTTT.

The V and J genes are TRBV30 and TRBJ2-3, with 7 bases aligning to TRBD2. Germline-derived CDR1 and CDR2 are GTSNPN and SVGIG (reference sequence). Germline trimming cut 0 bases from V and 2 bases from J; bases unmatched to any gene: 2. The CDR3 loop spans 14 amino acids. The CDR3 spells CAWSVAGPTDTQYF. For the CDR3, the DNA is TGTGCCTGGAGTGTAGCGGGGCCCACAGATACGCAGTATTTT.

The rearrangement uses TRBV5-1 and TRBJ1-4; TRBD1 matches 10 bases. Germline lookup yields CDR1 SGHRS and CDR2 YFSETQ. This CDR3 is built from 19 residues. V was clipped by 0 bases and J by 8 bases; unmatched bases: 16. The CDR3 nucleotides are TGCGCCAGCAGCTTGGAGTCGAGGACAGGGGGTAATGTTTGGGAAAAACTGTTTTTT. This translates into CASSLESRTGGNVWEKLFF.

To note about this clone: Other DNA sequences from this sample encode an identical CDR3 as well. CDR3 coding DNA: TGTGCCAGCAGCCAACGCGGCACAGATACGCAGTATTTT. Encoded protein: CASSQRGTDTQYF. This sequence joins TRBV7-6 and TRBJ2-3; no clear D gene. The V and J ends lost 5 bases and 1 base respectively, with 7 bases between them. Germline V gene data show CDR1 as SGHVS and CDR2 as FNYEAQ. The CDR3 runs 13 residues. The whole variable domain, filled in from reference TRBV7-6 and TRBJ2-3, reads GAGVSQSPRYKVTKRGQDVALRCDPISGHVSLYWYRQALGQGPEFLTYFNYEAQQDKSGLPNDRFSAERPEGSISTLTIQRTEQRDSAMYRCASSQRGTDTQYFGPGTRLTVL.

The chain carries TRBV5-1 and TRBJ1-2; TRBD1 matches 7 bases. CDR1 and CDR2 (germline): SGHRS, YFSETQ. V shed 4 bases, J shed 2 bases, and the junction held 8 bases outside the gene matches. This CDR3 has 15 amino acids. CDR3 nucleotide sequence: TGCGCCAGCAGCCCGCTTGGACAGGAAAACTATGGCTACACCTTC. Amino acid sequence: CASSPLGQENYGYTF. Full variable domain (remainder filled in from reference TRBV5-1 and TRBJ1-2): KAGVTQTPRYLIKTRGQQVTLSCSPISGHRSVSWYQQTPGQGLQFLFEYFSETQRNKGNFPGRFSGRQFSNSRSEMNVSTLELGDSALYLCASSPLGQENYGYTFGSGTRLTVV.

The chain links TRBV20-1 to TRBJ2-3; D not certain. This CDR3 comprises 14 residues. CDR1 is DFQATT and CDR2 is SNEGSKA in the germline V gene (reference sequence). The V gene lost 6 bases and the J gene lost 0 bases, with 13 bases spanning the gap. The CDR3 DNA follows: TGCAGTGCGAGTACAGTTACTAGCACAGATACGCAGTATTTT. Its protein product is CSASTVTSTDTQYF.

The chain couples TRBV19 to TRBJ1-5; 7 bases are shared with TRBD1. Germline CDR1 reads LNHDA; CDR2 reads SQIVND (reference sequence). The CDR3 totals 13 residues. V shed 3 bases and J 11 bases; nucleotides not matched to a gene: 7. The CDR3 region has the DNA TGTGCCAGTAGTATGCTAAAACAGGGGACCCAGCATTTT. Translating it yields CASSMLKQGTQHF.

The CDR3 bases are TGTGCCAGGGAGGACAGGGGGCGTGTTGAGCAGTTCTTC. Its protein is CAREDRGRVEQFF. The chain joins TRBV12-3 or TRBV12-4 to TRBJ2-1; 11 bases map to TRBD1. J was trimmed by 9 bases and V by 9 bases; bases with no gene match: 7. The CDR3 has 13 amino acids.

This chain joins TRBV5-1 and TRBJ1-3; D may be TRBD1 (5 bases). The germline CDR1 and CDR2 sequences are SGHRS and YFSETQ. The CDR3 contains 16 residues. V dropped 6 bases and J dropped 3 bases, with 19 bases sitting between them. CDR3 sequence: CASKKDGGFDGNTIYF. For the CDR3, the DNA is TGCGCCAGCAAAAAGGACGGGGGTTTTGATGGAAACACCATATATTTT.

The chain carries TRBV5-1 and TRBJ1-1; 8 bases align to TRBD1. Per the germline V gene, CDR1 is SGHRS and CDR2 is YFSETQ. The CDR3 has 15 amino acids. With 5 bases clipped from V and 1 base from J, the junction kept 7 bases outside the gene matches. The CDR3 here is CASRPTGGRNTEAFF. DNA for the CDR3: TGCGCCAGCAGGCCAACAGGGGGGAGGAACACTGAAGCTTTCTTT.